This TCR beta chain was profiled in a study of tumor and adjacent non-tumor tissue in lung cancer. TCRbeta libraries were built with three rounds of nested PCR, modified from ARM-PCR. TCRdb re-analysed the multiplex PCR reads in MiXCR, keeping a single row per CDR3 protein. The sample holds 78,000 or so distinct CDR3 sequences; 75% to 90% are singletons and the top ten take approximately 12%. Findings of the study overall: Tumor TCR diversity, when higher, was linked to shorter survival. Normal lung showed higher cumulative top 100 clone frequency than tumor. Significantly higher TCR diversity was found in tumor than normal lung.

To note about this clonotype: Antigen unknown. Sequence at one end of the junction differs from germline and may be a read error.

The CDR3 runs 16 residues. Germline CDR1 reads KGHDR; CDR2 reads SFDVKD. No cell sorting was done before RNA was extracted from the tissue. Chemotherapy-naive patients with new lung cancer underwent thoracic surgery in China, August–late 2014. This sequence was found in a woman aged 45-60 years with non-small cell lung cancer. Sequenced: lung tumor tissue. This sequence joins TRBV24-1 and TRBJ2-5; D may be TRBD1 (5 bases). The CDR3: CTTSPYAGSLQETQYF. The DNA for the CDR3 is TGTACCACCAGTCCTTATGCAGGGTCCCTCCAAGAGACCCAGTACTTC.